The rows below give T cell receptor beta chains drawn from one sample of a study of beta chain features in type 1 diabetes. Clones were read by immunoSEQ multiplex PCR, and TCRdb kept only the in-frame ones, dropping some. The sample lists hundreds of thousands of clones; roughly 8% were seen once. The specimen was central memory CD4+ T cells from blood. Receptors originate from a woman under 30 in good health. Each CDR3 is given with its conserved first and last residue. Each record gives: V gene, clone size, D gene, J gene, CDR3 protein, CDR3 DNA. The D gene is left open where the match is weak. Clone size is given for some rows only: seen once, a few or many times, or a class if the clone is expanded.

TRBV7-2	.	.	TRBJ2-1	CASSLAALNEQFF	TGTGCCAGCAGCTTAGCGGCCCTCAATGAGCAGTTCTTC
TRBV7-7	few	.	TRBJ2-1	CASSLGQNNEQFF	TGTGCTAGCAGCTTAGGGCAGAACAATGAGCAGTTCTTC
TRBV5-1	once	.	TRBJ2-3	CASSIGPTDTQYF	TGCGCCAGCAGCATAGGACCCACAGATACGCAGTATTTT
TRBV9	few	TRBD2	TRBJ2-1	CASSVAGLAGGVEQFF	TGTGCCAGCAGCGTGGCAGGACTAGCGGGAGGGGTTGAGCAGTTCTTC
TRBV6-5	few	TRBD1	TRBJ2-7	CASQRDRGFSYEQYF	TGTGCCAGCCAACGGGACAGGGGGTTTTCCTACGAGCAGTACTTC
TRBV18	few	.	TRBJ2-5	CASSPPGRVQETQYF	TGTGCCAGCTCACCACCTGGGCGGGTCCAAGAGACCCAGTACTTC
TRBV29-1	few	.	TRBJ2-1	CSATSTSAEQFF	TGCAGCGCGACTAGTACGTCGGCAGAGCAGTTCTTC
TRBV5-1	.	TRBD2	TRBJ2-2	CASSLVGLAVTGELFF	TGCGCCAGCAGCTTGGTAGGCCTAGCGGTCACCGGGGAGCTGTTTTTT
TRBV11-3	few	.	TRBJ1-2	CASSTRQERGYTF	TGTGCCAGCAGCACTCGACAGGAACGAGGCTACACCTTC
TRBV5-6	.	.	TRBJ1-1	CASRSQTATFNTEAFF	TGTGCCAGCAGGTCCCAGACTGCGACTTTCAACACTGAAGCTTTCTTT
TRBV5-1	few	TRBD2	TRBJ2-1	CASAGVGNEQFF	TGCGCCAGCGCGGGAGTGGGCAATGAGCAGTTCTTC
TRBV4-3	many	TRBD2	TRBJ2-7	CASSQGLAGGSDYEQYF	TGCGCCAGCAGCCAAGGACTAGCGGGAGGATCGGACTACGAGCAGTACTTC
TRBV5-4	.	.	TRBJ2-3	CASSGRGSTDTQYF	TGTGCCAGCAGCGGTCGGGGTAGCACAGATACGCAGTATTTT
TRBV6-5	.	.	TRBJ1-1	CASRLQRNTEAFF	TGTGCCAGCAGACTACAGAGGAACACTGAAGCTTTCTTT
TRBV5-1	.	TRBD1	TRBJ1-4	CASSLFPTGANEKLFF	TGCGCCAGCAGCCTCTTCCCGACAGGGGCGAATGAAAAACTGTTTTTT
TRBV7-9	.	TRBD2	TRBJ2-1	CASSLSGLAVDEQFF	TGTGCCAGCAGCTTATCGGGCCTAGCGGTCGATGAGCAGTTCTTC
TRBV11-2	.	.	TRBJ1-2	CASSLAAVHGYTF	TGTGCCAGCAGCTTAGCTGCAGTGCACGGCTACACCTTC
TRBV5-1	.	TRBD2	TRBJ2-7	CASSLSGLAGSGEQYF	TGCGCCAGCAGCTTGTCGGGACTAGCGGGAAGCGGCGAGCAGTACTTC
TRBV27	few	TRBD2	TRBJ2-3	CASSLTSGSTDTQYF	TGTGCCAGCAGTTTGACTAGCGGGAGCACAGATACGCAGTATTTT
TRBV7-8	.	.	TRBJ2-7	CASSPTSSGSYEQYF	TGTGCCAGCAGCCCAACTAGTTCGGGGTCCTACGAGCAGTACTTC
TRBV4-3	many	.	TRBJ1-2	CASSQDLPGKNYGYTF	TGCGCCAGCAGCCAAGATCTGCCAGGAAAGAACTATGGCTACACCTTC
TRBV29-1	.	.	TRBJ1-1	CSVPVLTGMNTEAFF	TGCAGCGTTCCAGTCCTGACGGGAATGAACACTGAAGCTTTCTTT
TRBV2	.	TRBD1	TRBJ1-2	CASGGTGDFYGYTF	TGTGCCAGCGGGGGGACAGGGGATTTCTATGGCTACACCTTC
TRBV6-5	.	TRBD1	TRBJ2-7	CASSYSWTGQAEQYF	TGTGCCAGCAGTTACTCGTGGACAGGGCAGGCCGAGCAGTACTTC